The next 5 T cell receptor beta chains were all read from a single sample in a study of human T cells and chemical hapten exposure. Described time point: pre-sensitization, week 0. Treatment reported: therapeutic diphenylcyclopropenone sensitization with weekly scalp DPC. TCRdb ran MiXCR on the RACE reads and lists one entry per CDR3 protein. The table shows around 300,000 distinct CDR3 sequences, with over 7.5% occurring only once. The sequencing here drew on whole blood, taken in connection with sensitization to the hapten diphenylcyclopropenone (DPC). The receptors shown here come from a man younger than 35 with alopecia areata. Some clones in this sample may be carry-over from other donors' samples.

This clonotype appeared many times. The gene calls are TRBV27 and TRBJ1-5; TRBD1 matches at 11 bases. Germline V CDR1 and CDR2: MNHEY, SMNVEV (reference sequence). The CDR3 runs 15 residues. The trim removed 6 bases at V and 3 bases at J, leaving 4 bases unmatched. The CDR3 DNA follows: TGTGCCAGCAGGGACAGGGGGCTATACAATCAGCCCCAGCATTTT. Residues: CASRDRGLYNQPQHF.

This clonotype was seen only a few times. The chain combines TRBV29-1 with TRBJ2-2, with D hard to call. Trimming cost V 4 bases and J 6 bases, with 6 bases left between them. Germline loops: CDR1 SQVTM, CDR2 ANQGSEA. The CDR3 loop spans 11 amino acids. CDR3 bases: TGCAGCGTTGGGAGCGCCGGGGAGCTGTTTTTT. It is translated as CSVGSAGELFF.

In nucleotides, the CDR3 is TGCAGTGCGGGAGACTACAATGAGCAGTTCTTC. Its protein product is CSAGDYNEQFF. The chain employs TRBV20-1 and TRBJ2-1; perhaps TRBD2 as D (5 bases). Germline V gene data show CDR1 as DFQATT and CDR2 as SNEGSKA (reference sequence). The V and J ends lost 6 bases and 3 bases respectively, with 6 bases between them. The CDR3 runs to 11 residues.

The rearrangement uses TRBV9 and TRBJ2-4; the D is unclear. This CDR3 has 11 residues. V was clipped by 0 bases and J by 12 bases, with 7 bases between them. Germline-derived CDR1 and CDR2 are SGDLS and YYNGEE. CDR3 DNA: TGTGCCAGCAGCGTAGGCACTCCTCAGTACTTC. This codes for CASSVGTPQYF.

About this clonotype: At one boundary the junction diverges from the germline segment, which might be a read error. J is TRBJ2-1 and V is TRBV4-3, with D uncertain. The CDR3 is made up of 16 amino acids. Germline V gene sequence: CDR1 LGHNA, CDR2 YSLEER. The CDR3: CASSQGSASNYSEALF. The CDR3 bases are TGCGCCAGCAGCCAAGGATCGGCCTCCAATTATAGTGAAGCTCTCTTC.